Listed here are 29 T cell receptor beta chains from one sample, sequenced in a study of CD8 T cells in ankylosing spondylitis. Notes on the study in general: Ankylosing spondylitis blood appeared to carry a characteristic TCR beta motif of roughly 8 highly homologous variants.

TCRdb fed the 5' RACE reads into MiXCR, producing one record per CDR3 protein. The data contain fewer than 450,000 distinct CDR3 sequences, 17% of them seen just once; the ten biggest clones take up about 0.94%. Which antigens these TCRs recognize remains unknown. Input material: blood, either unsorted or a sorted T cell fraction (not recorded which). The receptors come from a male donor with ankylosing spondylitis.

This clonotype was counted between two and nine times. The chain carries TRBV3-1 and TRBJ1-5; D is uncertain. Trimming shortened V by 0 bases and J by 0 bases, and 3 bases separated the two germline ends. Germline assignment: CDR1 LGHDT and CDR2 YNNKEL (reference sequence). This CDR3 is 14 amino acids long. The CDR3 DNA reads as TGTGCCAGCAGCCAAGATTATAGCAATCAGCCCCAGCATTTT. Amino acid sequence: CASSQDYSNQPQHF.

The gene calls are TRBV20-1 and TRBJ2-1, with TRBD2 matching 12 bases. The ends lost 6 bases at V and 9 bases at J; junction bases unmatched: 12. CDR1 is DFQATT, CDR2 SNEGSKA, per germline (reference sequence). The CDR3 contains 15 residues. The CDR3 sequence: CSAPPSSGGAIEQFF. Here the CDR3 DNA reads TGCAGTGCACCACCTTCTAGCGGGGGGGCCATTGAGCAGTTCTTC.

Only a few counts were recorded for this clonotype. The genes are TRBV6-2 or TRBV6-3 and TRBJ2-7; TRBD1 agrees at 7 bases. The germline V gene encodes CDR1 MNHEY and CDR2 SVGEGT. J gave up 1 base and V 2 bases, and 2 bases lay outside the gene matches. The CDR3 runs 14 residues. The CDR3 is CASSYVGQSYEQYF. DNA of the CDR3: TGTGCCAGCAGTTACGTGGGACAGTCCTACGAGCAGTACTTC.

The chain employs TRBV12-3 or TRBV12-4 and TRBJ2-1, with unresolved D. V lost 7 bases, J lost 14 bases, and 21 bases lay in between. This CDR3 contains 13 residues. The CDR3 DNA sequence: TGTGCCAGCACCTCCGATACGATGTTCACGGAGTTCTTC. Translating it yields CASTSDTMFTEFF.

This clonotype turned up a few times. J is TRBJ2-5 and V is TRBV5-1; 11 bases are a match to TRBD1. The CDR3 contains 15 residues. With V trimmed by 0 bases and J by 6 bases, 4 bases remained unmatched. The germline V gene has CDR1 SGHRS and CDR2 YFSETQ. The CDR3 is CASSLEGTGGQTQYF. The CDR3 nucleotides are TGCGCCAGCAGCTTGGAGGGGACAGGGGGACAGACCCAGTACTTC.

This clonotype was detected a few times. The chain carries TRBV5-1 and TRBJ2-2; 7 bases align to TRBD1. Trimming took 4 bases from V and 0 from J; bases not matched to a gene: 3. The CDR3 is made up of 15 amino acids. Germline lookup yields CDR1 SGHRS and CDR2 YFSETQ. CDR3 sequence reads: CASSDQGANTGELFF. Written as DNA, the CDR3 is TGCGCCAGCAGCGACCAGGGGGCGAACACCGGGGAGCTGTTTTTT. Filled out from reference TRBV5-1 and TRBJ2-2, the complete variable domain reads KAGVTQTPRYLIKTRGQQVTLSCSPISGHRSVSWYQQTPGQGLQFLFEYFSETQRNKGNFPGRFSGRQFSNSRSEMNVSTLELGDSALYLCASSDQGANTGELFFGEGSRLTVL.

The CDR3 DNA reads TGCAGCGTTGGTGAGGGATCCTACGAGCAGTACTTC. This encodes CSVGEGSYEQYF. The gene calls are TRBV29-1 and TRBJ2-7; D is possibly TRBD2 (5 bases). Germline V gene lookup returns CDR1 SQVTM and CDR2 ANQGSEA. V lost 4 bases to trimming and J lost 1 base, with 8 bases between them. The CDR3 contains 12 residues.

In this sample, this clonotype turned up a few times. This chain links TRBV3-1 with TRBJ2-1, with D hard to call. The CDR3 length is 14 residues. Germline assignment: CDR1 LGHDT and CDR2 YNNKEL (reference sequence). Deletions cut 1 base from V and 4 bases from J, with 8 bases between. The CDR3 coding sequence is TGTGCCAGCAGCCAAGGGGCCAGTTACAATGAGCAGTTCTTC. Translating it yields CASSQGASYNEQFF.

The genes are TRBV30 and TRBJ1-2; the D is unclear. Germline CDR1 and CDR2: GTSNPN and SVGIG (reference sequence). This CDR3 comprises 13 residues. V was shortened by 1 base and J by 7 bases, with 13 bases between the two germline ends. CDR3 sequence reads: CAWSDALTGGYTF. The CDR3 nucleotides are TGTGCCTGGAGTGATGCCTTGACGGGTGGCTACACCTTC.

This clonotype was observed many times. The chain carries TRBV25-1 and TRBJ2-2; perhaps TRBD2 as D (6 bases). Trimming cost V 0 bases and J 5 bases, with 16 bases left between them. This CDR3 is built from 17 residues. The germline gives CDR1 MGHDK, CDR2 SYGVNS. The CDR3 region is CASSEYLSSEGTGELFF. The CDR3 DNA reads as TGTGCCAGCAGTGAATACTTGTCTAGCGAGGGGACCGGGGAGCTGTTTTTT. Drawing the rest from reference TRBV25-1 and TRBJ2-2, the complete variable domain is EADIYQTPRYLVIGTGKKITLECSQTMGHDKMYWYQQDPGMELHLIHYSYGVNSTEKGDLSSESTVSRIRTEHFPLTLESARPSHTSQYLCASSEYLSSEGTGELFFGEGSRLTVL.

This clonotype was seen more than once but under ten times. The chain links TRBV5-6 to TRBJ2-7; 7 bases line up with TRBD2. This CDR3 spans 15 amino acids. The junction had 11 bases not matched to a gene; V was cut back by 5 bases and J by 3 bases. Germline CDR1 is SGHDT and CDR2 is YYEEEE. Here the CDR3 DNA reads TGTGCCAGCAGTCCGTTTCCCGGGGAGGGCTACGAGCAGTACTTC. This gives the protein CASSPFPGEGYEQYF.

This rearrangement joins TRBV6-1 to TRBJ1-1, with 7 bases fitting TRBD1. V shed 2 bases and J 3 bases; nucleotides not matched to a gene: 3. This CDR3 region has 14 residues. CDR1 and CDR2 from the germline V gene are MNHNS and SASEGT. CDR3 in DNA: TGTGCCAGCAGTGAACAGGGGGAGGACACTGAAGCTTTCTTT. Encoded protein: CASSEQGEDTEAFF.

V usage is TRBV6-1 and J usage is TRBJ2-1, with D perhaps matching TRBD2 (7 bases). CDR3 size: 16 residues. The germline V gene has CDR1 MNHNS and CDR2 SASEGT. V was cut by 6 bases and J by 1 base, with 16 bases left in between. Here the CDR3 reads CASRALGGGSYNEQFF. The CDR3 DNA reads TGTGCCAGCAGAGCCCTAGGGGGGGGATCCTACAATGAGCAGTTCTTC.

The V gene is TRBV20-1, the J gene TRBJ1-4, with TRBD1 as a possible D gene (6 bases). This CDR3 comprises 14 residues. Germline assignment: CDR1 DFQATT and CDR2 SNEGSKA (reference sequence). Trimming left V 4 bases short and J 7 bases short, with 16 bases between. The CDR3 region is CSATRGGAGEKLFF. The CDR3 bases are TGCAGTGCTACCCGTGGGGGCGCTGGTGAAAAACTGTTTTTT.

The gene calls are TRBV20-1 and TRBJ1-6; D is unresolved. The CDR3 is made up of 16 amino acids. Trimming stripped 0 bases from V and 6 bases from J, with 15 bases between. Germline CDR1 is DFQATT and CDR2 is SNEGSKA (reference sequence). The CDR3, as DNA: TGCAGTGCTAGAGATAGGGCAGCGGGCGGTAATTCACCCCTCCACTTT. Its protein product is CSARDRAAGGNSPLHF.

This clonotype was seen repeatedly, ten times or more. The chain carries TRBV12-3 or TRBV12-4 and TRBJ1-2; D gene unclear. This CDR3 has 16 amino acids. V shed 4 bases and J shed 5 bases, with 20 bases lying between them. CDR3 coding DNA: TGTGCCAGCAGTTCCCTCGGTGGGCAGGTAGGGTATGGCTACACCTTC. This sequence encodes CASSSLGGQVGYGYTF.

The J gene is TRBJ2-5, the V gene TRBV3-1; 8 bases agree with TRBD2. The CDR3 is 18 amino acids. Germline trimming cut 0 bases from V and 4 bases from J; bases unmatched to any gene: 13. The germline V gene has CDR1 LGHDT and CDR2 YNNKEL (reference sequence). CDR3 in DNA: TGTGCCAGCAGCCAAGATAGGATTCGAGCGGGGGTGCCAGAGACCCAGTACTTC. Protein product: CASSQDRIRAGVPETQYF.

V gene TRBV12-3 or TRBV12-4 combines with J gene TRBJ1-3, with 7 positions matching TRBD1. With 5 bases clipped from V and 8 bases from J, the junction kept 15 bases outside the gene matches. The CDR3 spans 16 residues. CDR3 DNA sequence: TGTGCCAGCAGTCGGGAGGGGGCGAGCCGGGGACACACCATATATTTT. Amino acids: CASSREGASRGHTIYF.

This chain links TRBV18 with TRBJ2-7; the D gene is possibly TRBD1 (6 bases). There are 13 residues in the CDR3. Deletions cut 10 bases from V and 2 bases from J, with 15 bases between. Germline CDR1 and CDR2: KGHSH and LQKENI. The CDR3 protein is CAKHQGPPYEQYF. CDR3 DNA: TGTGCCAAGCATCAGGGGCCCCCCTACGAGCAGTACTTC. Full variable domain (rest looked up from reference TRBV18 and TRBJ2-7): NAGVMQNPRHLVRRRGQEARLRCSPMKGHSHVYWYRQLPEEGLKFMVYLQKENIIDESGMPKERFSAEFPKEGPSILRIQQVVRGDSAAYFCAKHQGPPYEQYFGPGTRLTVT.

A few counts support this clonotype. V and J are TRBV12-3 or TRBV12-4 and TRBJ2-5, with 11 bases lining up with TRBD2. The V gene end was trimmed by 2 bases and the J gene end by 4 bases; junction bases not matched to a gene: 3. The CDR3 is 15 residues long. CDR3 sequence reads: CASSLLAGGGETQYF. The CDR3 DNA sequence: TGTGCCAGCAGTTTACTAGCGGGAGGAGGAGAGACCCAGTACTTC.

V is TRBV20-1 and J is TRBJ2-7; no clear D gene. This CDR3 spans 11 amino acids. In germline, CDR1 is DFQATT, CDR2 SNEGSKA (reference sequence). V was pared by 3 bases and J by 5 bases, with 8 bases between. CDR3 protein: CSASDLDEQYF. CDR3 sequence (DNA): TGCAGTGCTAGTGACCTCGACGAGCAGTACTTC.

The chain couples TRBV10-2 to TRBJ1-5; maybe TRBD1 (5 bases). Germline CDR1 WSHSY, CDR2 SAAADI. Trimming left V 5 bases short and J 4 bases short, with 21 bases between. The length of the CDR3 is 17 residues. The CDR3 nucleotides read TGCGCCAGCAGTCTTGGACAAGGCAGGTCGACGAATCAGCCCCAGCATTTT. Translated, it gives CASSLGQGRSTNQPQHF.

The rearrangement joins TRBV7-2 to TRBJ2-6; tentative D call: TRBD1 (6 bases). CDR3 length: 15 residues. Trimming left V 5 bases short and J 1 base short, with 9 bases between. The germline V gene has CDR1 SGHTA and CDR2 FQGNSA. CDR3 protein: CASSPGTSGANVLTF. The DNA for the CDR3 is TGTGCCAGCAGCCCGGGGACATCTGGGGCCAACGTCCTGACTTTC.

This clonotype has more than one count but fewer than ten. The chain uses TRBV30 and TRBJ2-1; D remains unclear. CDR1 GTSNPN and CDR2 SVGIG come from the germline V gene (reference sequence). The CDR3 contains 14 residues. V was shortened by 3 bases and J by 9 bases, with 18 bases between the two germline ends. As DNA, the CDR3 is TGTGCCTGGAGGGGCCCCTTTAAGCGCGGTGAGCAGTTCTTC. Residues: CAWRGPFKRGEQFF.

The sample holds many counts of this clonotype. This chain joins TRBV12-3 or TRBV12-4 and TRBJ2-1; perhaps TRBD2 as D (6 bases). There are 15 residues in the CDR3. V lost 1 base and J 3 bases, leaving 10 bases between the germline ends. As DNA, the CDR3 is TGTGCCAGCAGTTTAGAGGGCGGGATCTACAATGAGCAGTTCTTC. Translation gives CASSLEGGIYNEQFF.

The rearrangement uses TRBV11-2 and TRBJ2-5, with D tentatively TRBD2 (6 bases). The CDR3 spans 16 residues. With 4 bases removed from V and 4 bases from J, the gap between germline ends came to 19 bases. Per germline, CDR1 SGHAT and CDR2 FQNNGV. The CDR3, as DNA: TGTGCCAGCAGCTCCCTGACTAGACGTACCGGAGAGACCCAGTACTTC. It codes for CASSSLTRRTGETQYF.

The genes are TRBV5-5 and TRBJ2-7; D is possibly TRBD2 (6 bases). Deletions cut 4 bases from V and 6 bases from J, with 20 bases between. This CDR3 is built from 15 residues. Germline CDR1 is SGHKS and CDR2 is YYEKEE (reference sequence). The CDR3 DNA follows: TGTGCCAGCAGCGCGGGCGGGATCCGGAGGCTCGAGCAGTACTTC. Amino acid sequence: CASSAGGIRRLEQYF.

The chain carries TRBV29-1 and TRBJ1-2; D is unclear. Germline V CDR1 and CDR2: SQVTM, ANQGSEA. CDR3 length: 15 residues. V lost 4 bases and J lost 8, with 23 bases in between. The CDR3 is CSVVYSGRQSMGYTF. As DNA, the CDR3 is TGCAGCGTTGTTTACTCCGGACGGCAGTCTATGGGCTACACCTTC. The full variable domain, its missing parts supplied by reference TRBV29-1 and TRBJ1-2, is SAVISQKPSRDICQRGTSLTIQCQVDSQVTMMFWYRQQPGQSLTLIATANQGSEATYESGFVIDKFPISRPNLTFSTLTVSNMSPEDSSIYLCSVVYSGRQSMGYTFGSGTRLTVV.

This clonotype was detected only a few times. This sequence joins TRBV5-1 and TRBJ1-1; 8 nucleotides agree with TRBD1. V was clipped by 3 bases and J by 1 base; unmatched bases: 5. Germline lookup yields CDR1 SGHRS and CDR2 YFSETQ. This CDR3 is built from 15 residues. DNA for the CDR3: TGCGCCAGCAGCTGGACCGGGACAGGGAACACTGAAGCTTTCTTT. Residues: CASSWTGTGNTEAFF.